One and the same sample provided the 10 T cell receptor beta chains below, sequenced in a study of blood T cell repertoires in COVID-19 (dated by TCRdb to between 2020 and 2021). The library was produced with the immunoSEQ multiplex PCR assay. In TCRdb, the immuneACCESS table is reduced to in-frame sequences with V and J assigned. These tables do not hold every clone; where another copy was compared, an unresolved V gene accounts for under half, and the others remain unexplained. This sample is represented by about half a million clones; approximately 85% of them were singletons. The ten most abundant clones make up roughly 3.2% of the sample. The sequenced sample consisted of peripheral blood. The receptors shown here come from a human donor in a cohort sampled during active COVID-19.

The V and J genes are TRBV28 and TRBJ2-2; the D gene is possibly TRBD1 (6 bases). The CDR3 contains 15 residues. The germline V gene encodes CDR1 MDHEN and CDR2 SYDVKM. V was clipped by 1 base and J by 5 bases, with 11 bases between them. CDR3 sequence: CASSLLGARTGELFF. For the CDR3, the DNA is TGTGCCAGCAGTTTATTGGGGGCCAGAACCGGGGAGCTGTTTTTT.

The J gene is TRBJ2-3, the V gene TRBV6-5; D is ambiguous. Per germline, CDR1 MNHEY and CDR2 SVGAGI. The V gene lost 0 bases and the J gene lost 3 bases, with 4 bases spanning the gap. CDR3 length equals 13 residues. This CDR3 reads CASSYSITDTQYF. The CDR3 DNA follows: TGTGCCAGCAGTTACTCTATTACAGATACGCAGTATTTT.

The V call is TRBV29-1, the J call TRBJ2-7; 7 positions agree with TRBD2. The CDR3 loop spans 15 amino acids. The V gene's germline CDR1 is SQVTM and CDR2 ANQGSEA. Germline trimming cut 4 bases from V and 0 bases from J; bases unmatched to any gene: 9. For the CDR3, the DNA is TGCAGCGTTGGGGGGGGGACCGTTAGCTCCTACGAGCAGTACTTC. It specifies CSVGGGTVSSYEQYF.

With respect to this clone: The junction departs from the called germline gene at one end, perhaps through a read error. The V and J genes are TRBV7-7 and TRBJ2-3, with D possibly being TRBD2 (5 bases). The CDR3 is 16 amino acids. Per the germline V gene, CDR1 is SSHAT and CDR2 is FNYEAQ (reference sequence). The DNA for the CDR3 is TGTGCTAGCAGCTTAGGAGTGGACTTCACAGCAGATACGCAGTATTTT. It yields the protein CASSLGVDFTADTQYF.

This clone was observed a few times. This rearrangement joins TRBV7-3 to TRBJ2-7, with D possibly TRBD1 on 6 matching bases. The CDR3 covers 15 residues. Germline CDR1 is SGHTA and CDR2 is FQGTGA. Trimming pared 4 bases from V and 7 bases from J, leaving 20 bases between. DNA of the CDR3: TGTGCCAGCAGCTCAAACAGAGGGGGTCTGGGGGAGCAGTACTTC. Its translation: CASSSNRGGLGEQYF. The full variable domain, completed using reference TRBV7-3 and TRBJ2-7, is GAGVSQTPSNKVTEKGKYVELRCDPISGHTALYWYRQSLGQGPEFLIYFQGTGAADDSGLPNDRFFAVRPEGSVSTLKIQRTERGDSAVYLCASSSNRGGLGEQYFGPGTRLTVT.

This clone was observed a single time. The chain carries TRBV7-3 and TRBJ2-3; 8 bases match TRBD1. Germline trimming cut 6 bases from V and 6 bases from J; bases unmatched to any gene: 11. Germline CDR1 SGHTA, CDR2 FQGTGA. CDR3 size: 15 residues. CDR3 sequence (DNA): TGTGCCAGCAGTGCGGGGCAGGGGGCCTTGGATACGCAGTATTTT. Residues: CASSAGQGALDTQYF.

In its sample, this clone was seen a few times. The V and J genes are TRBV4-2 and TRBJ2-2; 8 bases line up with TRBD1. The germline V gene encodes CDR1 LGHNA and CDR2 YNFKEQ. Trimming at V came to 7 bases and at J to 2 bases, leaving 3 bases not matched to a gene. CDR3 length equals 14 residues. The CDR3 sequence: CASKDRVNTGELFF. The DNA for the CDR3 is TGTGCCAGCAAGGACAGGGTCAACACCGGGGAGCTGTTTTTT.

The J gene is TRBJ1-1, the V gene TRBV29-1, with D possibly TRBD1 on 6 matching bases. CDR1 is SQVTM, CDR2 ANQGSEA, per germline. Trimming removed 4 bases from V and 1 base from J, with 13 bases in between. The CDR3 runs 14 residues. The DNA for the CDR3 is TGCAGCGTTGGGGTGGGGGCATCGAACACTGAAGCTTTCTTT. Its protein product is CSVGVGASNTEAFF.

This chain uses TRBV2 with TRBJ1-5; D is uncertain. V lost 7 bases, J lost 5 bases, and 12 bases lay in between. The CDR3 totals 13 residues. The germline CDR1 and CDR2 sequences are SNHLY and FYNNEI. The CDR3: CASTIWADQPQHF. The CDR3 nucleotides are TGTGCCAGCACCATCTGGGCAGATCAGCCCCAGCATTTT.

The chain couples TRBV3-1 (or the pseudogene TRBV3-2) to TRBJ2-6, with D possibly matching TRBD1 (5 bases). This CDR3 comprises 16 residues. Trimming cost V 4 bases and J 2 bases, with 12 bases left between them. Germline CDR1 is LGHDT and CDR2 is YNNKEL (reference sequence). This chain's CDR3 is CASSLDPGTGANVLTF. DNA of the CDR3: TGTGCCAGCAGCCTCGACCCAGGGACTGGGGCCAACGTCCTGACTTTC.